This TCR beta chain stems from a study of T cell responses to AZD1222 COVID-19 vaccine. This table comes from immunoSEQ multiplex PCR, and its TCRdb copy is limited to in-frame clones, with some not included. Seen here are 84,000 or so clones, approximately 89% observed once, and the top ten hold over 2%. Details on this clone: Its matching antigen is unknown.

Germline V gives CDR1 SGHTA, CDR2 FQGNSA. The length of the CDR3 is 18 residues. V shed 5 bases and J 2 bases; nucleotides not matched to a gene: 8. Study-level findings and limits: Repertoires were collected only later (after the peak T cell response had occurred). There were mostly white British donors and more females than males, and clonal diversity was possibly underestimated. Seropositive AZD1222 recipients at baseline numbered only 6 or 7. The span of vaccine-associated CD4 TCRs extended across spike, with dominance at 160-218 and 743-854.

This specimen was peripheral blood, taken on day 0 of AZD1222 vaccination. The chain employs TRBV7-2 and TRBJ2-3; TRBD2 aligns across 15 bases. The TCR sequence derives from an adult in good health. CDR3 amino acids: CASSPGTSGRSPTDTQYF. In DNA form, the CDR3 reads TGTGCCAGCAGCCCCGGGACTAGCGGGAGGTCCCCCACAGATACGCAGTATTTT.